Listed below are T cell receptor beta chains from one sample, sequenced in a study of CD8 T cells in Susac syndrome. TCRdb ran MiXCR on the immunoSEQ multiplex PCR reads and lists one entry per CDR3 protein. This sample has approximately 200,000 distinct CDR3 sequences, with 95% found just once. Sequencing was done on a sample of CD4+ T cells from PBMCs. The receptors come from a human donor with multiple sclerosis. The CDR3 runs from the conserved cysteine through the conserved F or W. A D gene is named only where the DNA matches it firmly. The size entry is marked missing in some rows and otherwise reads once, few, many or a size class.

.,TRBV12-3/TRBV12-4,.,13,TRBJ1-2,CASRLGGLHGYTF,TGTGCCAGCAGACTTGGGGGTCTGCATGGCTACACCTTC
.,TRBV7-2,TRBD2,16,TRBJ2-5,CASSLGGGVRVETQYF,TGTGCCAGCAGCTTAGGCGGGGGAGTGAGAGTGGAGACCCAGTACTTC
.,TRBV7-8,.,13,TRBJ1-2,CASSYEGTIGYTF,TGTGCCAGCAGCTATGAGGGGACCATCGGCTACACCTTC
.,TRBV9,.,14,TRBJ2-3,CASSVARRADTQYF,TGTGCCAGCAGCGTAGCCCGTAGGGCAGATACGCAGTATTTT
.,TRBV2,.,15,TRBJ2-5,CASSEDQLTQETQYF,TGTGCCAGCAGCGAGGACCAACTCACCCAAGAGACCCAGTACTTC
once,TRBV7-9,.,15,TRBJ2-5,CASSLGTDFQETQYF,TGTGCCAGCAGCTTAGGGACGGATTTTCAAGAGACCCAGTACTTC
.,TRBV20-1,.,15,TRBJ2-1,CSALTSKIYNNEQFF,TGCAGTGCCCTGACAAGTAAGATCTACAACAATGAGCAGTTCTTC
.,TRBV24-1,.,16,TRBJ2-1,CATSARGRSSYNEQFF,TGTGCCACCAGTGCCCGGGGTCGTAGCTCCTACAATGAGCAGTTCTTC
.,TRBV9,TRBD2,14,TRBJ2-5,CASSVTSGLETQYF,TGTGCCAGCAGCGTGACTAGCGGTTTAGAGACCCAGTACTTC
.,TRBV7-3,.,14,TRBJ2-3,CASSSTYVADTQYF,TGTGCCAGCAGCTCTACCTATGTAGCAGATACGCAGTATTTT
.,TRBV12-3/TRBV12-4,.,11,TRBJ2-7,CASLVGSEQYF,TGTGCCAGCCTTGTCGGTTCCGAGCAGTACTTC
.,TRBV11-3,.,15,TRBJ2-2,CASSPVGGLPGELFF,TGTGCCAGCAGCCCGGTAGGGGGGTTGCCCGGGGAGCTGTTTTTT
.,TRBV4-2,TRBD1,14,TRBJ1-4,CASSQAPGQEKLFF,TGTGCCAGCAGCCAAGCACCGGGACAGGAAAAACTGTTTTTT
.,TRBV7-7,.,12,TRBJ2-5,CASSPLLVAQYF,TGTGCTAGCAGCCCTTTACTGGTCGCCCAGTACTTC
.,TRBV30,.,14,TRBJ1-1,CASRTWAKNTEAFF,TGTGCCTCCCGGACCTGGGCTAAGAACACTGAAGCTTTCTTT
.,TRBV20-1,.,13,TRBJ1-2,CSAPRGGDSAATF,TGCAGTGCCCCCCGGGGAGGGGACTCCGCCGCCACCTTC
.,TRBV18,.,13,TRBJ2-1,CASSPSSYNEQFF,TGTGCCAGCTCACCATCATCCTACAATGAGCAGTTCTTC
.,TRBV7-9,.,15,TRBJ2-5,CASSLWGPDQETQYF,TGTGCCAGCAGCCTGTGGGGGCCGGACCAAGAGACCCAGTACTTC
.,TRBV10-3,.,15,TRBJ2-1,CAISEYLAVNNEQFF,TGTGCCATCAGTGAGTATCTGGCGGTGAACAATGAGCAGTTCTTC
.,TRBV30,TRBD1,14,TRBJ1-2,CAWSVGGGVYGYTF,TGTGCCTGGAGTGTAGGGGGCGGTGTGTATGGCTACACCTTC
.,TRBV3-1,TRBD2,15,TRBJ2-3,CASSQSSGGTDTQYF,TGTGCCAGCAGCCAATCTAGCGGGGGAACAGATACGCAGTATTTT
.,TRBV30,.,14,TRBJ1-6,CAWSRRGGASPLHF,TGTGCCTGGAGCCGTAGAGGAGGGGCTTCACCCCTCCACTTT
.,TRBV15,TRBD2,15,TRBJ2-7,CATSRDDSGTYEQYF,TGTGCCACCAGCAGAGACGATAGCGGGACCTACGAGCAGTACTTC
.,TRBV12-3/TRBV12-4,.,16,TRBJ1-2,CASTRPGTANGDGYTF,TGTGCCAGCACCAGGCCCGGGACGGCGAACGGGGATGGCTACACCTTC
.,TRBV19,.,21,TRBJ1-2,CASSRSRRTAIIHLANYGYTF,TGTGCCAGTAGTAGATCCAGACGGACAGCGATCATTCACCTAGCTAACTATGGCTACACCTTC
once,TRBV6-1,TRBD1,16,TRBJ1-1,CASRLPQGAGNTEAFF,TGTGCCAGCCGCCTACCCCAGGGGGCTGGGAACACTGAAGCTTTCTTT
once,TRBV12-3/TRBV12-4,TRBD1,15,TRBJ2-7,CASSLRGQSSYEQYF,TGTGCCAGCAGTTTAAGGGGACAGAGCTCCTACGAGCAGTACTTC
.,TRBV30,.,14,TRBJ1-5,CALGTGTRNQPQHF,TGTGCCCTCGGAACCGGGACACGAAATCAGCCCCAGCATTTT
.,TRBV20-1,TRBD2,13,TRBJ2-5,CSAAGGGQETQYF,TGCAGTGCCGCGGGGGGAGGACAAGAGACCCAGTACTTC
.,TRBV2,.,12,TRBJ2-1,CASRIGGGEQFF,TGTGCCAGCAGGATCGGGGGTGGCGAGCAGTTCTTC
.,TRBV7-9,.,14,TRBJ1-2,CASSSTRQYYGYTF,TGTGCCAGCAGCTCGACTCGACAGTACTATGGCTACACCTTC
.,TRBV3-1,.,11,TRBJ2-7,CASSQDNPIYF,TGTGCCAGCAGCCAAGATAACCCCATCTACTTC
.,TRBV27,.,13,TRBJ1-6,CASSFSFDSPLHF,TGTGCCAGCAGTTTTTCCTTTGATTCACCCCTCCACTTT
.,TRBV29-1,.,13,TRBJ1-1,CSAGTTRDTEAFF,TGCAGCGCCGGGACAACGAGGGACACTGAAGCTTTCTTT
once,TRBV9,.,13,TRBJ1-1,CASSATGGVEAFF,TGTGCCAGCAGCGCCACGGGAGGGGTAGAAGCTTTCTTT
.,TRBV29-1,.,12,TRBJ1-2,CSVPVWDHGYTF,TGCAGCGTCCCTGTGTGGGACCATGGCTACACCTTC
.,TRBV3-1,.,13,TRBJ2-1,CASSRGSYNEQFF,TGTGCCAGCAGCCGGGGTTCCTACAATGAGCAGTTCTTC
.,TRBV29-1,.,11,TRBJ1-1,CSTQGFSEAFF,TGCAGCACACAGGGATTTAGTGAAGCTTTCTTT
.,TRBV19,TRBD1,13,TRBJ2-1,CASSANNRGEQFF,TGTGCCAGTAGTGCCAACAACAGGGGAGAGCAGTTCTTC
.,TRBV30,.,11,TRBJ2-5,CAHLRGETQYF,TGTGCCCACTTGAGGGGAGAGACCCAGTACTTC
.,TRBV3-1,.,13,TRBJ2-5,CASGHSGTETQYF,TGTGCCAGCGGACACTCGGGAACGGAGACCCAGTACTTC
.,TRBV12-3/TRBV12-4,.,15,TRBJ2-1,CASSSESGTKNEQFF,TGTGCCAGCAGTAGCGAATCCGGGACAAAGAATGAGCAGTTCTTC
once,TRBV20-1,.,12,TRBJ1-2,CSASFLAGGYTF,TGCAGTGCTAGCTTCTTGGCGGGTGGCTACACCTTC
.,TRBV3-1,.,13,TRBJ2-1,CASSRALAGTRFF,TGTGCCAGCAGCCGGGCCCTAGCAGGGACGCGGTTCTTC
.,TRBV11-2,.,16,TRBJ2-4,CASSLEPGSSENIQYF,TGTGCCAGCAGCTTAGAGCCAGGTAGTAGCGAAAACATTCAGTACTTC
.,TRBV3-1,.,13,TRBJ2-7,CASSRDDGGKQYF,TGTGCCAGCAGCCGAGACGACGGAGGCAAGCAGTACTTC
.,TRBV5-1,.,14,TRBJ1-1,CASSLEGFSTEAFF,TGCGCCAGCAGCTTAGAAGGGTTTTCCACTGAAGCTTTCTTT
.,TRBV29-1,TRBD2,15,TRBJ2-3,CSVEGRTSATDTQYF,TGCAGCGTTGAAGGTCGGACTAGCGCCACAGATACGCAGTATTTT
.,TRBV9,.,14,TRBJ1-2,CASSVGHSNYGYTF,TGTGCCAGCAGCGTAGGACACTCTAACTATGGCTACACCTTC
.,TRBV12-3/TRBV12-4,.,15,TRBJ1-2,CASSLDRGTNYGYTF,TGTGCCAGCAGTTTAGACCGGGGTACTAACTATGGCTACACCTTC
.,TRBV15,.,15,TRBJ1-2,CATSSLRGSNYGYTF,TGTGCCACCAGCAGCCTGCGGGGGTCTAACTATGGCTACACCTTC
.,TRBV6-1,TRBD1,15,TRBJ2-5,CASSFTGTGIETQYF,TGTGCCAGCAGCTTCACCGGGACAGGGATAGAGACCCAGTACTTC
.,TRBV29-1,.,12,TRBJ1-1,CSVVVPNTEAFF,TGCAGCGTTGTTGTCCCAAACACTGAAGCTTTCTTT